Below are 5 T cell receptor beta chains sequenced from a single sample in a study of robustness of blood B and T cell sequencing. cDNA synthesis used template switching with a 5' universal priming oligo. The template-switch oligo carried a 12-nucleotide random UMI tagging each cDNA molecule. TCRdb re-analysed the PCR reads in MiXCR, keeping a single row per CDR3 protein. The data contain 1,500 to 2,000 distinct CDR3 sequences, 72% of them singletons. Instead of genomic DNA, mRNA was used to measure TCR beta repertoires. Sequencing was performed on peripheral blood. These receptors originate from a human donor in good health.

The chain recombines TRBV10-3 with TRBJ1-1; 8 nucleotides align to TRBD1. The CDR3 has 15 amino acids. With V trimmed by 6 bases and J by 1 base, 7 bases remained unmatched. The germline gives CDR1 ENHRY, CDR2 SYGVKD. The CDR3 reads CAIRGGTGGNTEAFF. The CDR3 DNA reads as TGTGCCATCAGGGGGGGAACAGGGGGGAACACTGAAGCTTTCTTT.

The V call is TRBV7-6, the J call TRBJ1-3, with 8 bases aligning to TRBD1. Germline V CDR1 and CDR2: SGHVS, FNYEAQ. CDR3 length: 16 residues. Losses at the gene ends were 2 bases for V and 2 bases for J; bases not matched to a gene: 5. The DNA of the CDR3 is TGTGCCAGCAGCTTATATCAGGGGGCCACTGGAAACACCATATATTTT. It yields the protein CASSLYQGATGNTIYF.

This clonotype was seen just once. This chain links TRBV13 with TRBJ1-1; the D is unclear. V dropped 5 bases and J dropped 8 bases, with 15 bases sitting between them. CDR1 is PRHDT, CDR2 FYEKMQ, per germline (reference sequence). This CDR3 has 13 residues. The CDR3 reads CASSVGEQQEAFF. DNA for the CDR3: TGTGCCAGCAGCGTCGGGGAACAACAAGAAGCTTTCTTT.

This chain uses TRBV6-2 or TRBV6-3 with TRBJ2-3, with 7 bases matching TRBD1. V was pared by 6 bases and J by 5 bases, with 8 bases of the junction left unmatched. CDR1 and CDR2 (germline): MNHEY, SVGEGT. This CDR3 is 14 amino acids long. The CDR3, as DNA: TGTGCCAGCAGGAACGACAGGGTCGGAGATACGCAGTATTTT. It yields the protein CASRNDRVGDTQYF.

The J gene is TRBJ2-5, the V gene TRBV5-8, with a possible D match to TRBD2 (5 bases). The CDR3 spans 12 residues. CDR1 and CDR2 from the germline V gene are SGHTS and YDEGEE. With 2 bases removed from V and 4 bases from J, the gap between germline ends came to 6 bases. The CDR3 DNA sequence: TGTGCCAGCAGCTTCCGGGGAGAGACCCAGTACTTC. It codes for CASSFRGETQYF.